This TCR beta chain was obtained from a study of blood T cell repertoires in COVID-19. CDR1 KGHSH and CDR2 LQKENI come from the germline V gene. Trimming left V 2 bases short and J 5 bases short, with 9 bases between. This CDR3 region has 13 residues. On this clone: Additional DNA sequences in this sample encode the identical CDR3.

Method: immunoSEQ multiplex PCR; TCRdb's copy keeps in-frame clones and lacks some. Of 200,000 to 300,000 clones in the sample, 86% were seen once. Sequencing was carried out using peripheral blood. This clonotype originated in an elderly woman with COVID-19, enrolled during active disease. The V and J genes are TRBV18 and TRBJ2-5; tentative D call: TRBD1 (6 bases). The CDR3 nucleotides are TGTGCCAGCTCACCAGGGGGCGCGGAGACCCAGTACTTC. Protein product: CASSPGGAETQYF.